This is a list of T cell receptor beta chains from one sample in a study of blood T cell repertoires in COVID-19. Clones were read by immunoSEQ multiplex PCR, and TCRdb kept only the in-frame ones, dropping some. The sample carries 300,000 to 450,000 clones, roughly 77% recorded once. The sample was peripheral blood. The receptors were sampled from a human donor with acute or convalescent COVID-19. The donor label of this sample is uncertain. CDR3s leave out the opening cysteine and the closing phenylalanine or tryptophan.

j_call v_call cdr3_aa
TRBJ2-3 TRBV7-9 ASSSGGLGTDTQY
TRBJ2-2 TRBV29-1 SVRERGENTGELF
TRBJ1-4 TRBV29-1 SVMGGGNEKLF
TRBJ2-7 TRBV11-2 ASSLSTGLAGAEQY
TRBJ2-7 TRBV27 ASSLRLASNEQY
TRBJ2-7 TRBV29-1 SVEDSPYEQY
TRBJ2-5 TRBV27 ASRVNLAGVGETQY
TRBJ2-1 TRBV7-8 ASSFRGVSSYNEQF
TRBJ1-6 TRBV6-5 ASAKRDRANSPLH
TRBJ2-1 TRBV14 ASSSAYNEQF
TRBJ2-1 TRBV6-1 ASSEGGGGAYNEQF
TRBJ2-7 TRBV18 ASSPASGSYEQY
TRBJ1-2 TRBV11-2 ASSLVVRGLDGYT
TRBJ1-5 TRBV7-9 ASSPPGQPNQPQH
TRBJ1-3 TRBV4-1 ASSPEGARGNTIY
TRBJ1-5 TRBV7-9 ASSLGDTGNQPQH
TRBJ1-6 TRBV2 ASSVERGGSPLH
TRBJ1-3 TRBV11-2 ASSSTVEDTIY
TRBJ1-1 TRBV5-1 ASSLASRTNTEAF
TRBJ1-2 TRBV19 ASKSDVYGYT
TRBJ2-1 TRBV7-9 ASSLYQTGNPYNEQF
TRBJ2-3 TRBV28 ASSFATSGPDTQY
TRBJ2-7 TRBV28 AINRESGAYEQY
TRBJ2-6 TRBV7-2 ASSLDYRGSSGANVLT
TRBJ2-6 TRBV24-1 ATSGQGKPSGANVLT
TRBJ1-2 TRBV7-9 ASSLGDSGSPGRRGYT
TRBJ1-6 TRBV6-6 ASTPDRGRSPLH
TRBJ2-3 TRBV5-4 ASRGGLGTGEDTQY
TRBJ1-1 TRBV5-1 ASSLAVGQVNTEAF
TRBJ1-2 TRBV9 ASSVDEGVGYT
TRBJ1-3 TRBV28 ASSAGVNTIY
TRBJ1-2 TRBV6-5 ASSRRLNYGYT
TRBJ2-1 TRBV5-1 ASSFSWGGSYNEQF
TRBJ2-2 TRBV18 ASSLRSSGGELF
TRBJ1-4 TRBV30 AWSVQTNEKLF
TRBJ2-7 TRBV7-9 ASSLKGTGQY
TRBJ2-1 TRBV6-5 ASSRDLSYNEQF
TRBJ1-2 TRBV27 ASRPHLREGYGYT
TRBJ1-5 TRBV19 ASMRQGSNQPQH
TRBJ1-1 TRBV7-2 ASSLGWEGNTEAF
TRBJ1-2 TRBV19 ASSKRDRVYRYGYT
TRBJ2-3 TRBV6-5 ASSYRGTGLNTQY
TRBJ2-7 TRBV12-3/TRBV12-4 ASSFFIDEQY
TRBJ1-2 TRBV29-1 SVAAGSYGYT
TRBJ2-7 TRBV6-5 ASSRAGTGDYEQY
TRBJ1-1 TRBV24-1 ATSDPGQGDTEAF
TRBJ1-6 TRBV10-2 ASSESNYRAPGSPLH
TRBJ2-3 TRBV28 ASSLTGIGADTQY
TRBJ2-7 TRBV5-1 ASSLDPTGSEQY
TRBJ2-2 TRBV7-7 ASSLLAGATNTGELF
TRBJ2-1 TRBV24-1 ATSDFSSGGNNEQF
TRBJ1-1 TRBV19 ASSRQGVNTEAF
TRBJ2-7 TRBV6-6 ASRAPRGAGDEQY
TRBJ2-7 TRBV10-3 AIRPGQGSYEQY
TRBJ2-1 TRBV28 ASSLTRTGGYNEQF
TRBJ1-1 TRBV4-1 ASSQEGQGGTEAF
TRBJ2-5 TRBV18 ASSSGTGLETQY